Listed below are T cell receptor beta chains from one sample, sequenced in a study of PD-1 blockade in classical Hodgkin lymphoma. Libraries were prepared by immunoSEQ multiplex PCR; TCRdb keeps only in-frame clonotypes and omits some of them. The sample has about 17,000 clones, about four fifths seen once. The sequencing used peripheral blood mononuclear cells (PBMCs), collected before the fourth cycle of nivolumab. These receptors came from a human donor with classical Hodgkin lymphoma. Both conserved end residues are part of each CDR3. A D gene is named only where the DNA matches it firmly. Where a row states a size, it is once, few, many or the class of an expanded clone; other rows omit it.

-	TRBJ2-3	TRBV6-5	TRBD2	TGTGCCAGCAGTCCCCCGGCGGGGGAAGAATATACGCAGTATTTT	CASSPPAGEEYTQYF
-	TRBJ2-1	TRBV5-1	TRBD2	TGCGCCAGCAGCCCGGGACTAGCGAATGAGCAGTTCTTC	CASSPGLANEQFF
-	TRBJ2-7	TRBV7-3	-	TGTGCCAGCAGCCCACAGGGGAGGTACGAGCAGTACTTC	CASSPQGRYEQYF
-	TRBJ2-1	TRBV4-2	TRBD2	TGTGCCAGCAGCCAAGACCGGCTAGCGGCCAATGAGCAGTTCTTC	CASSQDRLAANEQFF
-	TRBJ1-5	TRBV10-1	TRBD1	TGCGCCAGTAGTGGACAGGGCTGTCAGCCCCAGCATTTT	CASSGQGCQPQHF
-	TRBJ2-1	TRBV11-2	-	TGTGCCAGCAGCCGAGGACTCCGAGGTCCTAACAATGAGCAGTTCTTC	CASSRGLRGPNNEQFF
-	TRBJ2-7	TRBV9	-	TGTGCCAGCAGCGTAGAGGGCGGGCCCACCTACGAGCAGTACTTC	CASSVEGGPTYEQYF
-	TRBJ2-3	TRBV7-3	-	TGTGCCAGTGCACGGGACCCAGCGAGAGATACGCAGTATTTT	CASARDPARDTQYF
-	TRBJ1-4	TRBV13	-	TGTGCCAGCAGCCCAACAGGGTCAACTAATGAAAAACTGTTTTTT	CASSPTGSTNEKLFF
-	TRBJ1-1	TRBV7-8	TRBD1	TGTGCCAGCAGCCTGCAGGGGGCGTCCAACACTGAAGCTTTCTTT	CASSLQGASNTEAFF
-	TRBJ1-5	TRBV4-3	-	TGCGCCAGCAGCCAAGGGACAGTAGGACAGCCCCAGCATTTT	CASSQGTVGQPQHF
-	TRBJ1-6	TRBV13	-	TGTGCCAGCAGCTTATCTATGACAAATTCACCCCTCCACTTT	CASSLSMTNSPLHF
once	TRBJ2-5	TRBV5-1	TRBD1	TGCGCCAGCAGCTTCGGGACAGGGGGCGAGTTGGAGACCCAGTACTTC	CASSFGTGGELETQYF
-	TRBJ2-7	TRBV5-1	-	TGCGCCAGCAGCGCGGGACAGAACTACGAGCAGTACTTC	CASSAGQNYEQYF
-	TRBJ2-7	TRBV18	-	TGTGCCAGCTCAGACGACAGGTCGGTAGGATACGAGCAGTACTTC	CASSDDRSVGYEQYF
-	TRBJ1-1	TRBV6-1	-	TGTGCCAGCAGTGGAATGAGGGGTGGCACTGAAGCTTTCTTT	CASSGMRGGTEAFF
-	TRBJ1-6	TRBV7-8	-	TGTGCCAGCAGCTTCCAGACCGCCGGGACATTGAATTCACCCCTCCACTTT	CASSFQTAGTLNSPLHF
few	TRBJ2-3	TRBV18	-	TGTGCCAGCTCACCACCCGGGGATCAAGGCACGCAGTATTTT	CASSPPGDQGTQYF
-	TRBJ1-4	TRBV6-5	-	TGTGCCAGCAGGGGCCGACCGCGGGCTAATGAAAAACTGTTTTTT	CASRGRPRANEKLFF
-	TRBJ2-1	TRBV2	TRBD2	TGTGCCAGCACCTCCCCCGGGACTAGCGGTAACAATGAGCAGTTCTTC	CASTSPGTSGNNEQFF
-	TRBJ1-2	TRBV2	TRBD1	TGTGCCCGTCGGACAGGGGGATATGGCTACACCTTC	CARRTGGYGYTF
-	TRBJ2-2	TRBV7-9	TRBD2	TGTGCCAGCCTGTCTAGCGGGGGGATGATTAGCGCCGGGGAGCTGTTTTTT	CASLSSGGMISAGELFF
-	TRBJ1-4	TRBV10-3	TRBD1	TGTGCCATCAGTGAGTCATGGGGGACAGGCCAAAATGAAAAACTGTTTTTT	CAISESWGTGQNEKLFF
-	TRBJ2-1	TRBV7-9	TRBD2	TGTGCCAGCAGCTTTAGCGGGGGGACTAACAATGAGCAGTTCTTC	CASSFSGGTNNEQFF
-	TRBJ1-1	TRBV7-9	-	TGTGCCAGCAGCCTGGCGGGGGCGAACACTGAAGCTTTCTTT	CASSLAGANTEAFF
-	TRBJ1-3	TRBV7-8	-	TGTGCCAGCAGCCTAGAGAGCTCCGGAAACACCATATATTTT	CASSLESSGNTIYF
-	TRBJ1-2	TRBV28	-	TGTGCCAGCAGTTTATCCCCACTTTTGGGAGCCAACTATGGCTACACCTTC	CASSLSPLLGANYGYTF
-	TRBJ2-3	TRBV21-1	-	TGTGCCAGCAGCTACAGAAAGGTGCCTAGCGGGGGCCTCACAGATACGCAGTATTTT	CASSYRKVPSGGLTDTQYF
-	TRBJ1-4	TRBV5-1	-	TGCGCCAGCAGCTTGGCCGACCAGAATAATGAAAAACTGTTTTTT	CASSLADQNNEKLFF
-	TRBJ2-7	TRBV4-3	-	TGCGCCAGCAGCCAAGATACGGGGCGCTCCTACGAGCAGTACTTC	CASSQDTGRSYEQYF
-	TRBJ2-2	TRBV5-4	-	TGTGCCAGCAGCCATAATCCTGGAGCCCCGGCCGGGGAGCTGTTTTTT	CASSHNPGAPAGELFF
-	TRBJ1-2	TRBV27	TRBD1	TGTGCCAGCAGTTTCCTGGGACAGGCCCGCGGTGGGGACTATGGCTACACCTTC	CASSFLGQARGGDYGYTF
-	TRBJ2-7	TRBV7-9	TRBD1	TGTGCCAGCAGCTCGGCAGGGGGCTACGAGCAGTACTTC	CASSSAGGYEQYF
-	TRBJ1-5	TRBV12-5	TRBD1	TGTGCTAGTGGTTTGGAGACAGGGTTCGGCAATCAGCCCCAGCATTTT	CASGLETGFGNQPQHF
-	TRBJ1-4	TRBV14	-	TGTGAAATGGCACGTAAGGCAACTAATGAAAAACTGTTTTTT	CEMARKATNEKLFF
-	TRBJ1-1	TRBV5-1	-	TGCGCCAGCAGCTTGGCAGGGGTTAACATGAACACTGAAGCTTTCTTT	CASSLAGVNMNTEAFF
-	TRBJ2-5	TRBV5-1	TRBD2	TGCGCCAGCAGCGTGGGACTAGCGGGGCCGAAAGAGACCCAGTACTTC	CASSVGLAGPKETQYF
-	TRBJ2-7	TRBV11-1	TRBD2	TGTGCCAGCAGCTTAGCCGGGACTAGCGGGCACGAGCAGTACTTC	CASSLAGTSGHEQYF
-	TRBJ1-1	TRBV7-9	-	TGTGCCAGCAGCCTCATTACCCGGAGGCCAACAGGGAACACTGAAGCTTTCTTT	CASSLITRRPTGNTEAFF
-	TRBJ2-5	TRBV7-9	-	TGTGCCAGCAGCTTAGACCAGGGGCTGGTTGAGACCCAGTACTTC	CASSLDQGLVETQYF
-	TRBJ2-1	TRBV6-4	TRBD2	TGTGCCAGCAGTCAGGGGACTAGCGGGGGGGGATCGGATGAGCAGTTCTTC	CASSQGTSGGGSDEQFF
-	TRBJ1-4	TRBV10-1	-	TGCGCCAGCAGTGGTGAGACTGACAATGAAAAACTGTTTTTT	CASSGETDNEKLFF
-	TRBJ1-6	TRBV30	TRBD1	TGTGCCTGGAGGAACGACAGGGGTTCTTCACCCCTCCACTTT	CAWRNDRGSSPLHF
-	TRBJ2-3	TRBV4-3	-	TGCGCCAGCAGCCCCGTCGTCGGCGGGGCGACAACAGATACGCAGTATTTT	CASSPVVGGATTDTQYF
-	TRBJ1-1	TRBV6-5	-	TGTGCCAGCAGTTCCCCGGGAGGGGGAACTGAAGCTTTCTTT	CASSSPGGGTEAFF
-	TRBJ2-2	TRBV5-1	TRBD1	TGCGCCAGCAGCTCAGACAGGGGGCAGACCGGGGAGCTGTTTTTT	CASSSDRGQTGELFF